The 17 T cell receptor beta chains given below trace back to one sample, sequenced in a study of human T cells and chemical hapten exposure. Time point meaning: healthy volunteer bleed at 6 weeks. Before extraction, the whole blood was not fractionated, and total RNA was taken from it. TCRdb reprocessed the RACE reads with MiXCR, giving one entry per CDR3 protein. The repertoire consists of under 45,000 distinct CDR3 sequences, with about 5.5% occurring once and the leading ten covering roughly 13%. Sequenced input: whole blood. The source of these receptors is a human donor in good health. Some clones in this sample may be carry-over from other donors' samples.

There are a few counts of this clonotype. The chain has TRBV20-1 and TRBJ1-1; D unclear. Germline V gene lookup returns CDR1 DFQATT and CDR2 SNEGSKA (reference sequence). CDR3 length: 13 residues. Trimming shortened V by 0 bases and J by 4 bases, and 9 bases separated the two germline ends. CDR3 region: CSARDMRATEAFF. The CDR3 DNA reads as TGCAGTGCTAGAGACATGAGGGCCACTGAAGCTTTCTTT.

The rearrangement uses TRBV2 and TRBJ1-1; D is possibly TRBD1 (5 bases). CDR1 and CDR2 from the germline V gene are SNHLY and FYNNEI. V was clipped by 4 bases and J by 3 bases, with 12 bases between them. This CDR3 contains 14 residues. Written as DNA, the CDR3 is TGTGCCAGCAGTGTTGGGGGTCGGCACACTGAAGCTTTCTTT. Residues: CASSVGGRHTEAFF.

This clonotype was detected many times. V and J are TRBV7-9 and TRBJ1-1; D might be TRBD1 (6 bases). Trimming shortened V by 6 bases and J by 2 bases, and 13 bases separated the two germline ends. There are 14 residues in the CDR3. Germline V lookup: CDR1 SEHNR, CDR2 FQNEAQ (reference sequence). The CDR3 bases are TGTGCCAGCAGTTCGGCCGGGACAAACACTGAAGCTTTCTTT. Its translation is CASSSAGTNTEAFF.

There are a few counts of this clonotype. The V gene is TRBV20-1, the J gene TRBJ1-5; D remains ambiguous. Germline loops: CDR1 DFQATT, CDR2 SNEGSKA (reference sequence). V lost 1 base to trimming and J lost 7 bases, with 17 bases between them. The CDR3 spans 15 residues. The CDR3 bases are TGCAGTGCTAGAGTTCGTCCGGGCCCCGGGCAGCCCCAGCATTTT. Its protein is CSARVRPGPGQPQHF.

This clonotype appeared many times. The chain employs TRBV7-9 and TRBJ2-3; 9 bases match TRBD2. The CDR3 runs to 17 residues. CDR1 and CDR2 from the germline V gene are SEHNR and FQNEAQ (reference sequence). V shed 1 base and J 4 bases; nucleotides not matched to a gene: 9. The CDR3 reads CASSLGGGGGASDTQYF. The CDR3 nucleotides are TGTGCCAGCAGCTTAGGTGGCGGCGGGGGGGCCTCAGATACGCAGTATTTT.

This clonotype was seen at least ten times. CDR3 loop: CSAEEGVTDTQYF. DNA of the CDR3: TGCAGTGCTGAGGAGGGGGTCACAGATACGCAGTATTTT. The chain links TRBV20-1 to TRBJ2-3; tentatively, D is TRBD1 or TRBD2 (6 bases each). This CDR3 spans 13 amino acids. V lost 5 bases, J lost 2 bases, and 11 bases lay in between. The germline CDR1 and CDR2 sequences are DFQATT and SNEGSKA (reference sequence).

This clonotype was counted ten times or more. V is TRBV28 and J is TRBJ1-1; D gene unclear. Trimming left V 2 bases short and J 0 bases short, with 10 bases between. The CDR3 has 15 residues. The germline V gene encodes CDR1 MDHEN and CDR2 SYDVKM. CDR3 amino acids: CASSLKVFMNTEAFF. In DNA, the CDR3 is TGTGCCAGCAGTTTAAAGGTCTTTATGAACACTGAAGCTTTCTTT.

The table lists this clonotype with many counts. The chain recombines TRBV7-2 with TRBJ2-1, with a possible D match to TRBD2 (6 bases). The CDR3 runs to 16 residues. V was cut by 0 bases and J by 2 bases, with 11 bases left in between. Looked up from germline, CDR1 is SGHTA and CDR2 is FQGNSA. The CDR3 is CASSLAVSGAYNEQFF. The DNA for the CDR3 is TGTGCCAGCAGCTTAGCAGTCTCGGGGGCCTACAATGAGCAGTTCTTC.

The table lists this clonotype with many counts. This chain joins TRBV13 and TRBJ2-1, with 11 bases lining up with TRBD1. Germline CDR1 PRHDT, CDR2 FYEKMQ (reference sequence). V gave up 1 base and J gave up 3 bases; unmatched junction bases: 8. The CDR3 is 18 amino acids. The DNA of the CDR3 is TGTGCCAGCAGCTTAGTGTGGACAGGGGGCGTCCACTACAATGAGCAGTTCTTC. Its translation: CASSLVWTGGVHYNEQFF.

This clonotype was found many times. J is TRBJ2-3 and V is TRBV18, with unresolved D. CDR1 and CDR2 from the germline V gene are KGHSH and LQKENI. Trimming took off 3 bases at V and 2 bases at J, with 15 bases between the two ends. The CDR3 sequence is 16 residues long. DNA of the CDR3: TGTGCCAGCTCACCTACGGCGGCAGCCTCCACAGATACGCAGTATTTT. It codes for CASSPTAAASTDTQYF.

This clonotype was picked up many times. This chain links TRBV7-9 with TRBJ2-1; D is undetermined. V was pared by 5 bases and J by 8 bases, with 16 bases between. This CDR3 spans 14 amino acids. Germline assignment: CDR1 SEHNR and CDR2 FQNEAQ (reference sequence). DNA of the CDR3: TGTGCCAGCAGCCTCTTTGGTCCGCGTTATGAGCAGTTCTTC. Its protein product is CASSLFGPRYEQFF.

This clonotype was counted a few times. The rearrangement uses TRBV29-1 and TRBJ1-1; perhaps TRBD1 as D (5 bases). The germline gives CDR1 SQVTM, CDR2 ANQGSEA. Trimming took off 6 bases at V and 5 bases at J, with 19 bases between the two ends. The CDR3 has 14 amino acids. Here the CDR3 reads CSVPPEGMVTEAFF. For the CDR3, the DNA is TGCAGCGTACCCCCTGAGGGGATGGTGACTGAAGCTTTCTTT.

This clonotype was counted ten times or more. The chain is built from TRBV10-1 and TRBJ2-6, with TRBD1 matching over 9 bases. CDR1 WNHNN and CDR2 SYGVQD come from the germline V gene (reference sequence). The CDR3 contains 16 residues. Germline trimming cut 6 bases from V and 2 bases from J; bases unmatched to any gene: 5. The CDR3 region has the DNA TGCGCCAGCAGGCAACAGGGGGCGGCTGGGGCCAACGTCCTGACTTTC. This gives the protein CASRQQGAAGANVLTF.

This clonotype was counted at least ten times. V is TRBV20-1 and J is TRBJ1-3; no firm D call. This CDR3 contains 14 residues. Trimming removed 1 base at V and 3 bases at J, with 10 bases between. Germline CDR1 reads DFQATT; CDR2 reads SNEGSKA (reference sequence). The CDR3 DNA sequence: TGCAGTGCTAGAGTTCGAGGGTTTGGAAACACCATATATTTT. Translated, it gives CSARVRGFGNTIYF.

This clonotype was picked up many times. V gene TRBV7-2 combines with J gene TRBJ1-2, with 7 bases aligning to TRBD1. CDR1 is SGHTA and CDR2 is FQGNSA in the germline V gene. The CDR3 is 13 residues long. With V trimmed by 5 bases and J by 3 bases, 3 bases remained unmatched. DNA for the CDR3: TGTGCCAGCAGCACAGGACAGGACTATGGCTACACCTTC. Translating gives CASSTGQDYGYTF.

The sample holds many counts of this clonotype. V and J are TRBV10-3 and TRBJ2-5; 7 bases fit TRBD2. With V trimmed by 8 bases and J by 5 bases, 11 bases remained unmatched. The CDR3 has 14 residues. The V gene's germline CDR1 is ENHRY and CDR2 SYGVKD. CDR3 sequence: CAIPGWGGGETQYF. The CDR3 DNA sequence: TGTGCCATCCCCGGATGGGGGGGAGGGGAGACCCAGTACTTC.

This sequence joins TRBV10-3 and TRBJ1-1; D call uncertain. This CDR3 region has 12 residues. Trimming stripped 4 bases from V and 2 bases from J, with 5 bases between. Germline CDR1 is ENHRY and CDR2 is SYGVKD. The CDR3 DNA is TGTGCCATCAGTGGTGATAACACTGAAGCTTTCTTT. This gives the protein CAISGDNTEAFF.